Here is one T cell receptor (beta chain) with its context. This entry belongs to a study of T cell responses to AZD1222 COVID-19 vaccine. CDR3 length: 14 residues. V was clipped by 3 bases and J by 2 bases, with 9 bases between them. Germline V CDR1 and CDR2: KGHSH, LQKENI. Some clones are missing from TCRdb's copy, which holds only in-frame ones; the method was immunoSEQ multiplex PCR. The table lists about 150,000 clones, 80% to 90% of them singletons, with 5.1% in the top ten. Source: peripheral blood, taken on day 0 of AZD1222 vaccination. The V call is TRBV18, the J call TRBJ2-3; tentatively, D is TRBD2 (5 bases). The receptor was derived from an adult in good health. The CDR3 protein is CASSPEVITDTQYF. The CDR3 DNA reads TGTGCCAGCTCACCGGAGGTGATCACAGATACGCAGTATTTT.